This record looks at one T cell receptor (beta chain) sequence and its context. The antigen this receptor binds is unknown. Nothing much larger sits one base from this clone, and base qualities are not available. Other DNA sequences in this specimen translate into the identical CDR3. CDR1 is given as LNHDA and CDR2 as SQIVND, both from the germline V gene (reference sequence). Trimming takes 8 bases from V and 4 bases from J, and the germline ends sit 8 bases apart. From cysteine to phenylalanine, the CDR3 is 11 amino acids long. Only CDR3 DNA is held: 33 bases, read in frame from base 1. CD8 naive samples were obtained by positive selection for CCR7 among CD45RO-negative cells, yielding a CD45RA+CCR7+ population from which TemRA cells were excluded. The donors were healthy, HIV-negative adults with no recently reported acute infections or vaccinations. All donors were Caucasian adults living in Nashville, Tennessee, USA. After blood collection by leukapheresis, PBMCs were isolated using Ficoll-Histopaque density gradient centrifugation and then cryopreserved in the vapor phase of liquid nitrogen. Analytical flow cytometry was used to check the purity and quantity of each magnetically sorted T cell population. Genomic DNA was isolated from each sorted fraction and quantified by UV absorbance on a Nanodrop 2000c.

The data were obtained in a study of shared clonotypes between healthy human individuals (TCRdb year 2020). Regarding the study in general: Three men and two women, aged 18 to 49 years, made up the cohort. For each donor, three plates each were used for CD4 naive and CD4 memory, two plates were used for CD8 naive, and one plate was used for CD8 memory. To estimate repertoire size and how much clonotype sharing occurs between individuals, the study deeply sequenced the blood TCR repertoires of five healthy adults. To increase sequencing depth and limit assay-specific biases, TCR repertoire library preparation and sequencing were carried out by different laboratories using diverse techniques. Each donor's leukapheresis produced roughly between roughly 0.94 and 9.5 billion PBMCs.

What the study reported, not specific to this receptor: Even with the large sequencing depth, rarefaction of the sorted-subset datasets indicated that sequencing was incomplete. Because the study included only a small number of donors, the genetic and exposure-history diversity represented was limited. Naive subsets generally had larger estimated clonotype richness than memory subsets. Sampling was limited to blood, and TCR repertoires in tissue likely differ from TCR repertoires in blood. Higher generation probabilities were observed for clonotypes shared by all four sorted-subset donors than for non-shared clonotypes. Sharing across a few donors was observed for approximately 5% of naive CD4, under 4% of naive CD8, 2.3% of memory CD4, and around 0.44% of memory CD8 clonotypes. Pairwise subsampling led to the expectation that sequencing depth would affect the degree of clonotype sharing among donors.

Using the deep immunoSEQ assay, multiplex PCR amplified TCR CDR3 regions from genomic DNA. Extracted genomic DNA from each cell subset was spread evenly across all wells of several immunoSEQ 96-well plates, with each plate serving as a replicate. For sorted subsets, 150 to 200 ng genomic DNA, equal to approximately 30,000 T cell genomes, was loaded into each replicate PCR. Purified libraries were measured with a Qubit 3.0 fluorometer, size-checked on a Bioanalyzer 2100, and measured again with the KAPA Library Quantification kit. Every immunoSEQ 96-well plate was sequenced on a separate single-read 150-cycle Illumina NextSeq 550 flow cell. The study's processing was this. Because only junctional sequences without quality scores were contained in the immunoSEQ output, filtering matching that applied to full-length reads could not be performed. To assign V/J genes and CDR3, sequences were annotated against IMGT germline references using PyIR, a Python wrapper for IgBLAST v1.9. Reads were removed for weak V/J assignments (E-value above 1e-6), missing CDR3, stop codons, out-of-frame junctions, or ambiguous translated residues. V3J clonotypes were defined as sequences sharing the same inferred V gene, J gene, and CDR3 amino acid sequence. The percentage overlap between two repertoires was calculated by dividing the number of shared unique clonotypes by the size of the smaller repertoire. Three approaches were used to assess repertoire richness: RTK rarefaction, the Chao1 estimator, and Recon v2.1 estimates of unobserved clonotypes. Generation probabilities were computed with OLGA for all TCRbeta clonotypes obtained by the gDNA method from four donors. The table comes from immuneACCESS by way of TCRdb, which keeps in-frame sequences with V and J called. Part of the clones is missing from these tables; in studies checked, under half for an unresolved V gene and the rest for unknown reasons. V, J and clone size are taken as reported in that table, and D and trimming were inferred from the DNA itself. The table for this sample lists around 2,100,000 clones; just under 95% of them were counted only once. The top ten clones comprise approximately 1% of the sample.

The chain is encoded by TRBV19 joined to TRBJ1-1; TRBD1 might be the D gene, on 5 matching bases. The sequenced sample was naive CD8+ T cells sorted from blood. What this sample's cell subset or site label stands for: CD45RA+CCR7+. This TCR was sampled from a young man in good health. The DNA is as follows: TGTGCCAGTGGGGGTGGCACTGAAGCTTTCTTT. This codes for CASGGGTEAFF. Here the CDR3 is joined to the reference TRBV19 and TRBJ1-1 genes, and the full variable domain is: DGGITQSPKYLFRKEGQNVTLSCEQNLNHDAMYWYRQDPGQGLRLIYYSQIVNDFQKGDIAEGYSVSREKKESFPLTVTSAQKNPTAFYLCASGGGTEAFFGQGTRLTVV.